Presented here are 10 T cell receptor beta chains from one specimen sequenced in a study of radiotherapy plus CTLA-4 blockade in lung cancer. Here immunoSEQ multiplex PCR was the method, and the copy in TCRdb shows in-frame clones only, minus some. The table shows some 60,000 clones, with approximately 79% occurring only once. The source material was peripheral blood, sampled from a patient treated with radiotherapy plus ipilimumab. The receptors were gathered from a human donor with non-small cell lung cancer who had a complete response to radiotherapy plus ipilimumab.

The rearrangement links TRBV18 to TRBJ2-3; D gene ambiguous. V gave up 5 bases and J gave up 14 bases, with 17 bases separating them. CDR3 length: 12 amino acids. Germline V gene lookup returns CDR1 KGHSH and CDR2 LQKENI. The CDR3 DNA reads as TGTGCCAGCTCATCCCTAGATCCTCCCGGGTATTTT. Translating gives CASSSLDPPGYF.

V gene TRBV6-6 combines with J gene TRBJ1-5, with TRBD1 as a possible D gene (6 bases). The V and J ends lost 2 bases and 2 bases respectively, with 13 bases between them. The CDR3 spans 16 residues. Germline V gene data show CDR1 as MNHNY and CDR2 as SVGAGI (reference sequence). The CDR3 coding sequence is TGTGCCAGCAGTTACCAACAGGGCAGGGGCAATCAGCCCCAGCATTTT. Translation gives CASSYQQGRGNQPQHF.

This rearrangement joins TRBV9 to TRBJ2-1; TRBD2 might be the D (6 bases). The CDR3 is 15 residues long. Trimming removed 0 bases at V and 5 bases at J, with 12 bases between. Germline V gene data show CDR1 as SGDLS and CDR2 as YYNGEE. The CDR3 protein is CASSVESGAHNEQFF. The CDR3, as DNA: TGTGCCAGCAGCGTAGAGTCGGGAGCTCACAATGAGCAGTTCTTC.

The chain links TRBV7-2 to TRBJ2-7; tentative D call: TRBD1 (6 bases). From germline, CDR1 is SGHTA and CDR2 FQGNSA. Trimming removed 5 bases at V and 4 bases at J, with 12 bases between. The CDR3 runs 13 residues. The CDR3 spells CASSRDQGYEQYF. As DNA, the CDR3 is TGTGCCAGCAGCAGGGACCAGGGGTACGAGCAGTACTTC.

This clone occurred once. This chain connects TRBV4-3 to TRBJ1-6, with D possibly being TRBD1 (6 bases). V dropped 3 bases and J dropped 10 bases, with 13 bases sitting between them. The CDR3 has 14 residues. The germline V gene encodes CDR1 LGHNA and CDR2 YSLEER. CDR3 DNA: TGCGCCAGCAGCCATCAGGGGTTCCGGTCACCCCTCCACTTT. Translation gives CASSHQGFRSPLHF.

This clone was seen more than once but under ten times. The J gene is TRBJ1-3, the V gene TRBV4-3; TRBD1 might be the D (5 bases). The ends were cut back, 4 bases at V and 0 bases at J, with 10 bases in the middle. The CDR3 loop spans 15 amino acids. The germline V gene has CDR1 LGHNA and CDR2 YSLEER. The CDR3 region is CASSRDSLSGNTIYF. The CDR3 nucleotides are TGCGCCAGCAGCCGCGACAGCCTCTCTGGAAACACCATATATTTT.

This clone was detected once. The V and J genes are TRBV6-5 and TRBJ2-7; 10 bases match TRBD1. J was trimmed by 3 bases and V by 6 bases; bases with no gene match: 5. This CDR3 has 14 residues. Germline assignment: CDR1 MNHEY and CDR2 SVGAGI. CDR3: CASSPGQGHYEQYF. The CDR3 region has the DNA TGTGCCAGCAGCCCGGGACAGGGGCACTACGAGCAGTACTTC.

This clone was detected only once. The genes are TRBV4-3 and TRBJ2-1, with 7 positions matching TRBD2. The V segment lost 6 bases and the J segment 4 bases; nucleotides outside the gene matches: 9. The CDR3 is made up of 15 amino acids. Germline loops: CDR1 LGHNA, CDR2 YSLEER. The CDR3 coding sequence is TGCGCCAGCAGTCGCTCGGGACTACGGTACAATGAGCAGTTCTTC. It encodes CASSRSGLRYNEQFF.

This chain links TRBV7-6 with TRBJ2-1, with 8 bases fitting TRBD1. CDR3 size: 21 residues. Germline V lookup: CDR1 SGHVS, CDR2 FNYEAQ. The trim removed 2 bases at V and 11 bases at J, leaving 29 bases unmatched. CDR3 residues: CASSLHRTGTGSLRGMLKQFF. The CDR3 nucleotides are TGTGCCAGCAGCTTACACCGTACCGGGACAGGTTCTCTCCGAGGGATGCTGAAGCAGTTCTTC.

The chain employs TRBV5-4 and TRBJ1-4; TRBD1 aligns across 8 bases. V was clipped by 0 bases and J by 10 bases; unmatched bases: 5. CDR3 size: 14 residues. CDR1 and CDR2 from the germline V gene are SGHNT and YYREEE (reference sequence). The CDR3 spells CASSLGGQAGKLFF. CDR3 nucleotides: TGTGCCAGCAGCTTGGGGGGACAGGCAGGAAAACTGTTTTTT.